This T cell receptor beta chain was captured by sequencing in a study of CD8 T cells in ankylosing spondylitis. Whole-study results and caveats: CD8+ by phenotype, disease-linked clones were relatively rare in peripheral blood. Characteristic of ankylosing spondylitis blood, it appeared, was a TCR beta motif comprising about eight highly homologous variants.

The length of the CDR3 is 18 residues. Germline V gene data show CDR1 as SNHLY and CDR2 as FYNNEI. V was cut by 3 bases and J by 4 bases, with 24 bases left in between. Quantitative 5'-RACE was performed with molecular barcodes, and it yielded the TCR beta libraries. TCRdb re-derived calls from the 5' RACE reads in MiXCR, one entry per CDR3 protein. The sample has fewer than 250,000 distinct CDR3 sequences, around 17% seen once. With respect to this clonotype: As yet, its antigen is unknown.

The specimen was blood, either unsorted or a sorted T cell fraction (not recorded which). This TCR was recovered from a male donor with ankylosing spondylitis. The chain employs TRBV2 and TRBJ1-1; D ambiguous. CDR3 loop: CASSEGGSGDVWGTEAFF. The CDR3 coding sequence is TGTGCCAGCAGTGAGGGAGGATCTGGTGACGTTTGGGGCACTGAAGCTTTCTTT.